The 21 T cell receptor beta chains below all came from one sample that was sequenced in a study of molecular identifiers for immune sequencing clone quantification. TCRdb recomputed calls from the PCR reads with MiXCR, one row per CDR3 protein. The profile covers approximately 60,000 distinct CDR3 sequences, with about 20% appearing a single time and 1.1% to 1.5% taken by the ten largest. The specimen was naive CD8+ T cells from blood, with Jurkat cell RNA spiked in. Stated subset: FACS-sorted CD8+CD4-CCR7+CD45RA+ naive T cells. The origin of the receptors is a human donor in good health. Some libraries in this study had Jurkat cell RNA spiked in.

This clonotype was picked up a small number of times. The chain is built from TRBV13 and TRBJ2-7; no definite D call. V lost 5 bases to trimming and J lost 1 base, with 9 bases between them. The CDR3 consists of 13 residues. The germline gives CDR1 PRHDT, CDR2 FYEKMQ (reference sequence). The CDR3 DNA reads TGTGCCAGCAGCACCCCCGAGTCCTACGAGCAGTACTTC. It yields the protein CASSTPESYEQYF.

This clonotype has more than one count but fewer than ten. DNA of the CDR3: TGTGCCAGCAGTGGGAGCGGGAGATCTTACAATGAGCAGTTCTTC. Its protein is CASSGSGRSYNEQFF. The gene calls are TRBV12-3 or TRBV12-4 and TRBJ2-1, with TRBD2 matching over 8 bases. This CDR3 is 15 amino acids long. The trim removed 5 bases at V and 4 bases at J, leaving 7 bases unmatched.

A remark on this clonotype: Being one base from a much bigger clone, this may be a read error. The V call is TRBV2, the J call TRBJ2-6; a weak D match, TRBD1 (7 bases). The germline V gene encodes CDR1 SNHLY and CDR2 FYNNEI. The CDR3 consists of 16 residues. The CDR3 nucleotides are TGTGCCGTAGGGGGGACAGAGAGCTCTGGGGCCAACGTCCTGGCTTTC. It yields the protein CAVGGTESSGANVLAF. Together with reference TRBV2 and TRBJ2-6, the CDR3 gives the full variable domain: EPEVTQTPSHQVTQMGQEVILRCVPISNHLYFYWYRQILGQKVEFLVSFYNNEISEKSEIFDDQFSVERPDGSNFTLKIRSTKLEDSAMYFCAVGGTESSGANVLAFGAGSRLTVL.

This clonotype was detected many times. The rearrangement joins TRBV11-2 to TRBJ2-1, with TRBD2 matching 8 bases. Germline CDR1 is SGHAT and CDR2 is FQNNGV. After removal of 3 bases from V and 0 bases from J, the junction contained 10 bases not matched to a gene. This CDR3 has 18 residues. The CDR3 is CASSFWTSPKGSYNEQFF. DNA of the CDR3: TGTGCCAGCAGCTTCTGGACTAGCCCGAAGGGCTCCTACAATGAGCAGTTCTTC.

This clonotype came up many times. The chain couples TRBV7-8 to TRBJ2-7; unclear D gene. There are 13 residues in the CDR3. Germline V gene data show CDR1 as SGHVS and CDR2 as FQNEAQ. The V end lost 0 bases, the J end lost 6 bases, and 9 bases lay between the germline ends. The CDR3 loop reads CASSLAGTTEQYF. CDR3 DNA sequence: TGTGCCAGCAGCTTAGCCGGCACCACCGAGCAGTACTTC.

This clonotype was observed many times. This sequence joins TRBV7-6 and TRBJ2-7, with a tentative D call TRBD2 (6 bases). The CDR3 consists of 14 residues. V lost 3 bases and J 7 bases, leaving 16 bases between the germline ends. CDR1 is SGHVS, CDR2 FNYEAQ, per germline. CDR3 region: CASSFLPDYQEQYF. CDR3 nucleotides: TGTGCCAGCAGCTTTCTGCCGGACTACCAAGAGCAGTACTTC.

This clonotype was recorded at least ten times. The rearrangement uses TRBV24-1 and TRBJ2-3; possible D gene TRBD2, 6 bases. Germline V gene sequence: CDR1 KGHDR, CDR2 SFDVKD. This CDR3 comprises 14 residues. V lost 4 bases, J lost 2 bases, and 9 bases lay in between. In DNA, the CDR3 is TGTGCCACCAGTGAGGGAGGACTCACAGATACGCAGTATTTT. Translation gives CATSEGGLTDTQYF.

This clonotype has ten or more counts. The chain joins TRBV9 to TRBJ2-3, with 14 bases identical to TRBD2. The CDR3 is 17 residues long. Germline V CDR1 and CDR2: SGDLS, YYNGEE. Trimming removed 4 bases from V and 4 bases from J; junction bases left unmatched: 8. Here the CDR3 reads CASSNTGLAGESDTQYF. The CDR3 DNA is TGTGCCAGCAGCAACACGGGACTAGCGGGAGAATCAGATACGCAGTATTTT.

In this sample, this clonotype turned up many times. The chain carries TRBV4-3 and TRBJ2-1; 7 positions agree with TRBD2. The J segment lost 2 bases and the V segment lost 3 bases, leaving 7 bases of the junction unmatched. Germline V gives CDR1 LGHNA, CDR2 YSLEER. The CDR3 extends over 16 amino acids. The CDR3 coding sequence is TGCGCCAGCAGCCAGGCTAGCGGAACCCCCTACAATGAGCAGTTCTTC. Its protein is CASSQASGTPYNEQFF.

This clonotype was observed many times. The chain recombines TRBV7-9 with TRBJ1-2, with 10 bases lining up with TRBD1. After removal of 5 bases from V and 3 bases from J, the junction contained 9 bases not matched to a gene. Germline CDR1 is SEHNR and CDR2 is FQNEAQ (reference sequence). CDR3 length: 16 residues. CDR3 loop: CASSPTGGRFDYGYTF. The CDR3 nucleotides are TGTGCCAGCAGCCCGACAGGGGGCCGTTTCGACTATGGCTACACCTTC.

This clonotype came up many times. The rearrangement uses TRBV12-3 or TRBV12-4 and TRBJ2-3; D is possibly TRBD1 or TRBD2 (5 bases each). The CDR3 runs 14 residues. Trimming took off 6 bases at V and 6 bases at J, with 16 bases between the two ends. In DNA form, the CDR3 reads TGTGCCAGCAGACCGGGGCCCGGGTTGGATACGCAGTATTTT. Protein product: CASRPGPGLDTQYF.

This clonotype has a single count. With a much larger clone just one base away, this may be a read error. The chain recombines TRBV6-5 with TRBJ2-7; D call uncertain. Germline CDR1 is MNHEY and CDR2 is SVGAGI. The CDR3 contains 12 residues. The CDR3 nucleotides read TGTGCCAGCGGTTACCCCAGCCACGAGCAGTACTTC. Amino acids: CASGYPSHEQYF.

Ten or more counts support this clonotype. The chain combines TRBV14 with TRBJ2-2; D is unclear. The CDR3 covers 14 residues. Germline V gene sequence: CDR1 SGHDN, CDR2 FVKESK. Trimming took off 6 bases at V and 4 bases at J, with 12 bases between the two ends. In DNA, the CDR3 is TGTGCCAGCAGGCCCCTCGGCGGCACCGGGGAGCTGTTTTTT. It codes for CASRPLGGTGELFF.

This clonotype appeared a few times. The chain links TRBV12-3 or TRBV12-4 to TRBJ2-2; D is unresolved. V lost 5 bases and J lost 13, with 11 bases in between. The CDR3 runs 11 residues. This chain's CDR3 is CASSLVGWLFF. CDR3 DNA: TGTGCCAGCAGTCTAGTGGGATGGCTGTTTTTT.

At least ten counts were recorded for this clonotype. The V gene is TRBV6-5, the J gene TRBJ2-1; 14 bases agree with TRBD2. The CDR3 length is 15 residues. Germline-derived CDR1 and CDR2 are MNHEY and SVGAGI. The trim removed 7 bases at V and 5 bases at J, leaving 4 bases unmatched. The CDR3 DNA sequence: TGTGCCAGCACTATGGGACTAGCGGGAGACAATGAGCAGTTCTTC. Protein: CASTMGLAGDNEQFF.

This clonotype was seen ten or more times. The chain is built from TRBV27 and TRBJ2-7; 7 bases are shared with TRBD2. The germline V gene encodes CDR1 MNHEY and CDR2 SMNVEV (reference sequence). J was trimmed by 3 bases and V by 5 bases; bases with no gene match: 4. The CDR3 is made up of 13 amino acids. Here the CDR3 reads CASSIAGHYEQYF. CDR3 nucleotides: TGTGCCAGCAGTATAGCGGGCCACTACGAGCAGTACTTC.

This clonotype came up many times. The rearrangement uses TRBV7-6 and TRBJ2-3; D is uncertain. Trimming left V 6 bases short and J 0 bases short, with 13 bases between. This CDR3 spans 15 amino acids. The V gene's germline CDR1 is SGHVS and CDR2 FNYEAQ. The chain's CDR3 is CASRHTSASTDTQYF. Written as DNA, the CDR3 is TGTGCCAGCAGACACACCAGCGCCAGCACAGATACGCAGTATTTT.

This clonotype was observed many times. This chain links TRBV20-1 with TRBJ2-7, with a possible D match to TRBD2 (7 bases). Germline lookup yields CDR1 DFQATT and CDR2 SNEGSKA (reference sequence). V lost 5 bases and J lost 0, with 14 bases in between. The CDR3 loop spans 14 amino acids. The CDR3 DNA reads TGCAGTGCTGTCCTAGCGGACAGCTCCTACGAGCAGTACTTC. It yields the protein CSAVLADSSYEQYF.

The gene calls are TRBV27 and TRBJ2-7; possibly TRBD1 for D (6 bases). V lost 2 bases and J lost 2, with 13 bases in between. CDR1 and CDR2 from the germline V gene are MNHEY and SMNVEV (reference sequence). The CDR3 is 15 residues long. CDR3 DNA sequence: TGTGCCAGCAGTTTACAAGCAGGGGCCACCTACGAGCAGTACTTC. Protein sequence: CASSLQAGATYEQYF.

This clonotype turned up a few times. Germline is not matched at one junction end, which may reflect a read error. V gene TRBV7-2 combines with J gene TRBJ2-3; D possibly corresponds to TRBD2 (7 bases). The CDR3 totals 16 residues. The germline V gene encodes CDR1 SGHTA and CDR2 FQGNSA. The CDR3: CASRCYIGGGADTQYF. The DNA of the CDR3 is TGTGCCAGCAGATGTTACATTGGCGGGGGCGCAGATACGCAATATTTT.

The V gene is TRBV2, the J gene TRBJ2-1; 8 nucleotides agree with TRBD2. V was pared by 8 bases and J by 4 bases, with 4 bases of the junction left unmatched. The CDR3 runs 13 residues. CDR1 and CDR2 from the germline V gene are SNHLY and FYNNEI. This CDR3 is CASFSGSYNEQFF. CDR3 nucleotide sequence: TGTGCCAGCTTCAGCGGGAGTTACAATGAGCAGTTCTTC.